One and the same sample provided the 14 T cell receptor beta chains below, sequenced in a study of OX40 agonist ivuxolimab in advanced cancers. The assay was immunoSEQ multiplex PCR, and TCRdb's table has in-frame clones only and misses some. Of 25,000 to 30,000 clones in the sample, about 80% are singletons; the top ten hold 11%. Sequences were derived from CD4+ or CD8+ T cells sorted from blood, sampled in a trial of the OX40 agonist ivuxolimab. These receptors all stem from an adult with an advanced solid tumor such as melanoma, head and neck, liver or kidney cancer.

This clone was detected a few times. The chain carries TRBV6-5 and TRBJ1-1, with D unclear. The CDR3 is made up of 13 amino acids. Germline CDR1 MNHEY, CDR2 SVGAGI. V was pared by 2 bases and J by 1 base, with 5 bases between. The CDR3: CASSYGQNTEAFF. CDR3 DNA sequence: TGTGCCAGCAGTTACGGGCAGAACACTGAAGCTTTCTTT.

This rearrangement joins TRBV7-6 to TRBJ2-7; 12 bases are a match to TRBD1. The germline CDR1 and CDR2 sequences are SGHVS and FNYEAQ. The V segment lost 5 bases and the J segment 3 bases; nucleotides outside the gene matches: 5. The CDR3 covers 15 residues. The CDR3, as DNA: TGTGCCAGCAGCCCCGGGACAGGGGGCCTCTACGAGCAGTACTTC. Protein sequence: CASSPGTGGLYEQYF.

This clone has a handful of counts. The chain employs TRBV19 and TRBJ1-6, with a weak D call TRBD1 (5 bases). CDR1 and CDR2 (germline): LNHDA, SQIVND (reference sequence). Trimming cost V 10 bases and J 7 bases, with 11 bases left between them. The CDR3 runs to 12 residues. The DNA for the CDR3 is TGTGCCACCTCGGGACCGAATTCACCCCTCCACTTT. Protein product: CATSGPNSPLHF.

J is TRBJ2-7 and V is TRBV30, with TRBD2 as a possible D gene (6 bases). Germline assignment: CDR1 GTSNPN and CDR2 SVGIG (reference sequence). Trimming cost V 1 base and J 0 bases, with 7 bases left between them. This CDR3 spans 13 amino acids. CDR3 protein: CAWSEGLSYEQYF. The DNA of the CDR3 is TGTGCCTGGAGTGAGGGACTCTCCTACGAGCAGTACTTC.

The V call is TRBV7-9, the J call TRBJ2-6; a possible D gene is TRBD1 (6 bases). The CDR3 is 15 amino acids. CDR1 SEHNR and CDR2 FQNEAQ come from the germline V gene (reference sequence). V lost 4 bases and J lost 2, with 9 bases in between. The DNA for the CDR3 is TGTGCCAGCAGCTCAGGGGACACTGGGGCCAACGTCCTGACTTTC. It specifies CASSSGDTGANVLTF.

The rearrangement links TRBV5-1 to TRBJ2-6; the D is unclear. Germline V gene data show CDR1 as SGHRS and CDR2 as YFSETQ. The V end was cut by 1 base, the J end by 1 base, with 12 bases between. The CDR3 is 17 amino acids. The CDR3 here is CASSLKVTTSGANVLTF. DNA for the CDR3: TGCGCCAGCAGCTTGAAGGTGACAACTTCTGGGGCCAACGTCCTGACTTTC.

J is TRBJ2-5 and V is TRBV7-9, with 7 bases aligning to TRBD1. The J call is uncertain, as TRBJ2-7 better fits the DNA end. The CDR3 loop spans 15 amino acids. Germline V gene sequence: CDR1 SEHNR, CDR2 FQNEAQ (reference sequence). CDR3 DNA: TGTGCCAGCAGCTCTGAGACAGGGCCTCCCTACGAGCAGTACTTC. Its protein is CASSSETGPPYEQYF.

The CDR3 nucleotides read TGTGCTAGTGGCTCCTCAATGAACACTGAAGCTTTCTTT. Encoded protein: CASGSSMNTEAFF. This chain connects TRBV12-5 to TRBJ1-1; D is ambiguous. The germline CDR1 and CDR2 sequences are LGHNT and FRNRAP. Trimming shortened V by 6 bases and J by 0 bases, and 8 bases separated the two germline ends. The CDR3 totals 13 residues.

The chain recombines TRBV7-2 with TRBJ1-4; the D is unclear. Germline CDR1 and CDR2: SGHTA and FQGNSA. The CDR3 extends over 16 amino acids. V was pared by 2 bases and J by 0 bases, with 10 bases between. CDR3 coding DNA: TGTGCCAGCAGCTTAATGGGTGCCTCAACTAATGAAAAACTGTTTTTT. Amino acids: CASSLMGASTNEKLFF.

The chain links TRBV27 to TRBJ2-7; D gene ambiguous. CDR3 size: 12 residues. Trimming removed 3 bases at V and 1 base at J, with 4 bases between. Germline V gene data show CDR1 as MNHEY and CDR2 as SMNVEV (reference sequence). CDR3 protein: CASSFSSYEQYF. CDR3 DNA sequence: TGTGCCAGCAGTTTCTCTTCCTACGAGCAGTACTTC.

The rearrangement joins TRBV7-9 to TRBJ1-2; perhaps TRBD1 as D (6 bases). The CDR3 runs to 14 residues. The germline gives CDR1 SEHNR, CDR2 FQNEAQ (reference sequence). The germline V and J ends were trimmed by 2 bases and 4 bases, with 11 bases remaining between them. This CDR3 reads CASSLPGAVYGYTF. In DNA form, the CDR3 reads TGTGCCAGCAGCTTACCGGGGGCTGTCTATGGCTACACCTTC.

The CDR3 DNA reads as TGTGCCAGCAGCCAAGGAAAGGACAAAAATGAGCAGTTCTTC. Protein product: CASSQGKDKNEQFF. The chain uses TRBV7-3 and TRBJ2-1, with D perhaps TRBD1 (5 bases). The germline V gene has CDR1 SGHTA and CDR2 FQGTGA. The CDR3 has 14 residues. Deletions cut 5 bases from V and 7 bases from J, with 15 bases between. Variable domain in full (rest from reference TRBV7-3 and TRBJ2-1): GAGVSQTPSNKVTEKGKYVELRCDPISGHTALYWYRQSLGQGPEFLIYFQGTGAADDSGLPNDRFFAVRPEGSVSTLKIQRTERGDSAVYLCASSQGKDKNEQFFGPGTRLTVL.

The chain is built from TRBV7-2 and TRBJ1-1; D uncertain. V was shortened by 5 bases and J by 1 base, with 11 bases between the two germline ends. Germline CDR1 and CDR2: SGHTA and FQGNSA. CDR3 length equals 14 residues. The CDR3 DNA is TGTGCCAGCAGCCGCTCAGGACGGAACACTGAAGCTTTCTTT. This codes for CASSRSGRNTEAFF.

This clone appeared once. CDR3 loop: CASSQATVRHTDTQYF. The CDR3 bases are TGCGCCAGCAGCCAGGCGACAGTCCGACACACAGATACGCAGTATTTT. The genes are TRBV4-3 and TRBJ2-3; D is perhaps TRBD1 (5 bases). Looked up from germline, CDR1 is LGHNA and CDR2 is YSLEER. The CDR3 has 16 residues. V was clipped by 3 bases and J by 2 bases, with 15 bases between them.